Listed below are T cell receptor beta chains from one sample, sequenced in a study of blood T cells in healthy people across ages. TCRdb reanalysed the 5' RACE reads using MiXCR and keeps one entry per CDR3 protein. The sample consists of about 2 million distinct CDR3 sequences, 49% of them appearing once. The specimen was blood. These TCRs come from a woman in her 40s in good health. Each CDR3 is given with its conserved first and last residue. A D gene is named only where the DNA matches it firmly. Not all rows give a size; the values are once, few, many and, for expanded clones, a class.

CDR3nt: TGCAGTGCTAATTTCGGGGGCAGGGCATTAGATGGCTACACCTTC
CDR3aa: CSANFGGRALDGYTF
v_gene: TRBV20-1
d_gene: .
abundance: .
j_gene: TRBJ1-2

CDR3nt: TGTGCCAGCAGTTACGTACAGGGTCATGGCTACACCTTC
CDR3aa: CASSYVQGHGYTF
v_gene: TRBV6-5
d_gene: .
abundance: few
j_gene: TRBJ1-2

CDR3nt: TGTGCCAGCAGCTTATCTCCGACATACAATGAGCAGTTCTTC
CDR3aa: CASSLSPTYNEQFF
v_gene: TRBV7-2
d_gene: .
abundance: few
j_gene: TRBJ2-1

CDR3nt: TGCGCCAGCAGCGCCAAAGACAGGGTGCTAAGGGACGAGCAGTACTTC
CDR3aa: CASSAKDRVLRDEQYF
v_gene: TRBV5-1
d_gene: TRBD1
abundance: .
j_gene: TRBJ2-7

CDR3nt: TGTGCCAGCAGTGACTCGAGATACTATGGCTACACCTTC
CDR3aa: CASSDSRYYGYTF
v_gene: TRBV6-5
d_gene: .
abundance: .
j_gene: TRBJ1-2

CDR3nt: TGTGCCAGCAGTTTAATACAGGGGGCGAGAAATGAGCAGTTCTTC
CDR3aa: CASSLIQGARNEQFF
v_gene: TRBV12-3/TRBV12-4
d_gene: TRBD1
abundance: few
j_gene: TRBJ2-1

CDR3nt: TGTGCCAGCAGACCGAAGCGGGGGCCCCAAGAGACCCAGTACTTC
CDR3aa: CASRPKRGPQETQYF
v_gene: TRBV13
d_gene: TRBD2
abundance: few
j_gene: TRBJ2-5

CDR3nt: TGCGCCAGCAGGCCGACCTTAGCCAAAAACATTCAGTACTTC
CDR3aa: CASRPTLAKNIQYF
v_gene: TRBV5-1
d_gene: .
abundance: .
j_gene: TRBJ2-4

CDR3nt: TGTGCCAGCAGCCAATCGGCCAGGGGTTCCTCTGGGGCCAACGTCCTGACTTTC
CDR3aa: CASSQSARGSSGANVLTF
v_gene: TRBV4-2
d_gene: .
abundance: .
j_gene: TRBJ2-6

CDR3nt: TGTGCCACCAGCAGACAGGGGGCGCAGAGTCAAGCTTTCTTT
CDR3aa: CATSRQGAQSQAFF
v_gene: TRBV15
d_gene: TRBD1
abundance: few
j_gene: TRBJ1-1

CDR3nt: TGTGCCAGCAGTTTCTTGTCATACAACTCCTACGAGCAGTACTTC
CDR3aa: CASSFLSYNSYEQYF
v_gene: TRBV6-5
d_gene: .
abundance: .
j_gene: TRBJ2-7

CDR3nt: TGCAGTGCCAGCAGGGCGGGCTTTACAGATACGCAGTATTTT
CDR3aa: CSASRAGFTDTQYF
v_gene: TRBV20-1
d_gene: .
abundance: .
j_gene: TRBJ2-3

CDR3nt: TGCGCCAGCAGCTTGGAGGGGCTCTACGAGCAGTACTTC
CDR3aa: CASSLEGLYEQYF
v_gene: TRBV5-1
d_gene: .
abundance: many
j_gene: TRBJ2-7

CDR3nt: TGTGCCAGCAGCTGGACATCCTCAACCCAGTACTTC
CDR3aa: CASSWTSSTQYF
v_gene: TRBV28
d_gene: .
abundance: .
j_gene: TRBJ2-5

CDR3nt: TGTGCCAGCAGCGTAGCCCAGGGTGTGCGAGGCTACACCTTC
CDR3aa: CASSVAQGVRGYTF
v_gene: TRBV7-9
d_gene: .
abundance: .
j_gene: TRBJ1-2

CDR3nt: TGTGCCATCAGTGTACGACAGGGGGTTCACGAGCAGTACTTC
CDR3aa: CAISVRQGVHEQYF
v_gene: TRBV10-3
d_gene: TRBD1
abundance: few
j_gene: TRBJ2-7

CDR3nt: TGTGCCAGCTCATCATCTCAGGGACCAGCGGAAGAGCAGTTCTTC
CDR3aa: CASSSSQGPAEEQFF
v_gene: TRBV18
d_gene: .
abundance: .
j_gene: TRBJ2-1

CDR3nt: TGCGCCAGCAGCCGGACGTTCGGAGAGACCCAGTACTTC
CDR3aa: CASSRTFGETQYF
v_gene: TRBV4-3
d_gene: .
abundance: many
j_gene: TRBJ2-5

CDR3nt: TGTGCCAGCTCAACCCGACAGGGGAGCTCCTACAATGAGCAGTTCTTC
CDR3aa: CASSTRQGSSYNEQFF
v_gene: TRBV18
d_gene: TRBD1
abundance: .
j_gene: TRBJ2-1

CDR3nt: TGTGCCAGCAGCCAAGATGACGGCACCGTTATCCGTTTCGAGACCCAGTACTTC
CDR3aa: CASSQDDGTVIRFETQYF
v_gene: TRBV4-2
d_gene: .
abundance: once
j_gene: TRBJ2-5

CDR3nt: TGTGCCAGCAGTGACGCAGGGGCGCAGTATTTT
CDR3aa: CASSDAGAQYF
v_gene: TRBV6-2/TRBV6-3
d_gene: .
abundance: few
j_gene: TRBJ2-3

CDR3nt: TGTGCCAGCAGCCAAGACGAAGGGGCTGAAGCTTTCTTT
CDR3aa: CASSQDEGAEAFF
v_gene: TRBV3-1
d_gene: .
abundance: .
j_gene: TRBJ1-1

CDR3nt: TGTGCCAGCTCACCCCAGAGCTCCTACAATGAGCAGTTCTTC
CDR3aa: CASSPQSSYNEQFF
v_gene: TRBV18
d_gene: .
abundance: many
j_gene: TRBJ2-1

CDR3nt: TGCAGTGCTAGCCGGCAGGGGTTGGGGGAGCAGTACTTC
CDR3aa: CSASRQGLGEQYF
v_gene: TRBV20-1
d_gene: .
abundance: few
j_gene: TRBJ2-7

CDR3nt: TGTGCCAGCAGTGAAGTGGGGAGGGTGGAAGAGACCCAGTACTTC
CDR3aa: CASSEVGRVEETQYF
v_gene: TRBV6-1
d_gene: TRBD2
abundance: .
j_gene: TRBJ2-5

CDR3nt: TGTGCCAGCAGTTACCCGACAGGGAGGGTGAACACTGAAGCTTTCTTT
CDR3aa: CASSYPTGRVNTEAFF
v_gene: TRBV6-2/TRBV6-3
d_gene: TRBD1
abundance: .
j_gene: TRBJ1-1

CDR3nt: TGTGCCAGCAGCCAAGTGGCCCGCGAGCAGTACTTC
CDR3aa: CASSQVAREQYF
v_gene: TRBV3-1
d_gene: .
abundance: few
j_gene: TRBJ2-7

CDR3nt: TGCAGCGTTGAAGATTTGACAGGGGGCCTCTATGGCTACACCTTC
CDR3aa: CSVEDLTGGLYGYTF
v_gene: TRBV29-1
d_gene: TRBD1
abundance: .
j_gene: TRBJ1-2

CDR3nt: TGCAGTGCCGCGGGGGAGGCCAGTGAGCAGTACTTC
CDR3aa: CSAAGEASEQYF
v_gene: TRBV20-1
d_gene: TRBD2
abundance: .
j_gene: TRBJ2-7

CDR3nt: TGTGCCAGCAGTTTCCCGGGGAGCGGGGGGCACGAGCAGTACTTC
CDR3aa: CASSFPGSGGHEQYF
v_gene: TRBV28
d_gene: TRBD2
abundance: .
j_gene: TRBJ2-7

CDR3nt: TGTGCCGGCAGCCCGGGACCCTCCTACGAGCAGTACTTC
CDR3aa: CAGSPGPSYEQYF
v_gene: TRBV12-3/TRBV12-4
d_gene: .
abundance: .
j_gene: TRBJ2-7